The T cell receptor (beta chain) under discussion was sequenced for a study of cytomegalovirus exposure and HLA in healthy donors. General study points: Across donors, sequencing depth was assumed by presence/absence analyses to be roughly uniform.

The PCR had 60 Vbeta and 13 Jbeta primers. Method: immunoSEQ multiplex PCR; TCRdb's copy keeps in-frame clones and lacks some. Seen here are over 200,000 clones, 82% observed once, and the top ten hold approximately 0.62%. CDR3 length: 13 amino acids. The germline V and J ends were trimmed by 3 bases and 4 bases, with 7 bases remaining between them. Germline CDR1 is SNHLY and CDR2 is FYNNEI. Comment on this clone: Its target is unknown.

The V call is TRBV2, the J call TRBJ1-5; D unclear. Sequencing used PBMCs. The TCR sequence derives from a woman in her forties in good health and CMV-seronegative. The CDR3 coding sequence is TGTGCCAGCAGTGAGCGTAGAAATCAGCCCCAGCATTTT. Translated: CASSERRNQPQHF.